This T cell receptor (beta chain) was captured in a study of blood T cell repertoires in COVID-19. Study at large: The United States, Italy and Spain supplied acute and convalescent COVID-19 samples.

Clinical history as reported by participants underpinned cohort assignment. Authors' processing steps: From reference gene primer amplification, estimates of nucleated cell counts were derived. The table came from immunoSEQ multiplex PCR; TCRdb's copy has only in-frame clones and leaves some out. V and J calls and clone size are those listed in that table; D and trimming were worked out from the DNA. The sample includes about 240,000 clones, roughly four fifths of them seen just once. This CDR3 is built from 13 residues. Trimming took off 9 bases at V and 5 bases at J, with 16 bases between the two ends. In germline, CDR1 is SNHLY, CDR2 FYNNEI.

The specimen was PBMCs or T cells enriched from blood (not recorded which). V is TRBV2 and J is TRBJ2-5, with a weak D call TRBD1 (5 bases). The sequence came from a woman in her forties who had been exposed to COVID-19. CDR3 protein: CARADQGRETQYF. Here the CDR3 DNA reads TGTGCCAGGGCAGACCAGGGAAGGGAGACCCAGTACTTC.